The subject of this entry is one T cell receptor (beta chain). Antigen: not known. A 5'RACE template-switching step, the method used to make TCR cDNA, added a universal primer site and UMIs. TCRdb reprocessed the 5' RACE reads via MiXCR and lists one record per CDR3 protein. This table has 450,000 to 650,000 distinct CDR3 sequences, around a fifth appearing once. These data are taken from a study of T cells after yellow fever vaccination. The study, taken as a whole, reports: The presence of abundant clonotypes contaminating from the bulk population was possible in FACS-sorted repertoires.

Germline V gene sequence: CDR1 LGHNT, CDR2 FRNRAP. The CDR3 covers 12 residues. Trimming stripped 5 bases from V and 2 bases from J, with 7 bases between. The sample was PBMCs, taken about 21 days after the first yellow fever vaccination. This TCR came from a man aged 18 to 29 who received the YFV17D yellow fever vaccine. The chain uses TRBV12-5 and TRBJ2-7; D not certain. The CDR3 coding sequence is TGTGCTAGTGGTATCGGACCCTACGAGCAGTACTTC. Translating gives CASGIGPYEQYF. Based on the CDR3 plus reference TRBV12-5 and TRBJ2-7, the full variable domain is DARVTQTPRHKVTEMGQEVTMRCQPILGHNTVFWYRQTMMQGLELLAYFRNRAPLDDSGMPKDRFSAEMPDATLATLKIQPSEPRDSAVYFCASGIGPYEQYFGPGTRLTVT.